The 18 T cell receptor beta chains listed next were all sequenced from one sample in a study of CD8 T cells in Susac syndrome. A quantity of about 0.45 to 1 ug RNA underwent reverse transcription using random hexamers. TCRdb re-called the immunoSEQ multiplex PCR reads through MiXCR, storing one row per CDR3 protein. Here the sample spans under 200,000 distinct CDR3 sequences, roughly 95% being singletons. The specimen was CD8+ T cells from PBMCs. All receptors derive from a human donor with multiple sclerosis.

The CDR3 reads CASSHITGGGANVLTF. The CDR3 DNA is TGCGCCAGCAGCCATATCACAGGTGGTGGGGCCAACGTCCTGACTTTC. The V gene is TRBV4-1, the J gene TRBJ2-6; possible D gene TRBD1, 5 bases. In germline, CDR1 is MGHRA, CDR2 YSYEKL. This CDR3 has 16 residues. V gave up 3 bases and J gave up 3 bases, with 12 bases separating them.

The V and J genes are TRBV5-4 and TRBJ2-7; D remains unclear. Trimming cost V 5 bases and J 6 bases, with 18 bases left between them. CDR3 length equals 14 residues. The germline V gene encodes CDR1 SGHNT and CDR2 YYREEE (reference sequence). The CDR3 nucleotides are TGTGCCAGCAGTTCCGGTCCGATCCTCTCCGAGCAGTACTTC. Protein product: CASSSGPILSEQYF.

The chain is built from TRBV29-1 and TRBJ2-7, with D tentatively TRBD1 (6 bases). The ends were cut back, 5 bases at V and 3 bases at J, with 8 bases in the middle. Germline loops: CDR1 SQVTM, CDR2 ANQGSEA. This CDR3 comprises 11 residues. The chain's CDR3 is CSVQQGYEQYF. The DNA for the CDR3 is TGCAGCGTTCAACAGGGCTACGAGCAGTACTTC.

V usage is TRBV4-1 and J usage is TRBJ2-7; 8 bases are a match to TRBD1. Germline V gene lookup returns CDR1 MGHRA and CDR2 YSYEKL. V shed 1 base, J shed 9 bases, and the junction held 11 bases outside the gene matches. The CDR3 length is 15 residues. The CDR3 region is CASSQVPGTGPPQYF. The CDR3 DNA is TGCGCCAGCAGCCAAGTGCCCGGGACAGGCCCACCGCAGTACTTC.

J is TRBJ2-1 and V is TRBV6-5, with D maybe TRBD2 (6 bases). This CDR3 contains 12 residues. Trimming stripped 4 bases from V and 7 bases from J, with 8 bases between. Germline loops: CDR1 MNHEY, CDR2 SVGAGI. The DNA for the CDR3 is TGTGCCAGCAGTTCGGGGGAAAATGAGCAGTTCTTC. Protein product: CASSSGENEQFF.

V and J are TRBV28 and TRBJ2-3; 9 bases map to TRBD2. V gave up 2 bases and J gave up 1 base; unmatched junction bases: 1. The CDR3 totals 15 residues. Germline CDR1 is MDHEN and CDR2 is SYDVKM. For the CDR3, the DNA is TGTGCCAGCAGTTTAGCGGGAGGGGGCACAGATACGCAGTATTTT. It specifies CASSLAGGGTDTQYF. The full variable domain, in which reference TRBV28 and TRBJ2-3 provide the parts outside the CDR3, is DVKVTQSSRYLVKRTGEKVFLECVQDMDHENMFWYRQDPGLGLRLIYFSYDVKMKEKGDIPEGYSVSREKKERFSLILESASTNQTSMYLCASSLAGGGTDTQYFGPGTRLTVL.

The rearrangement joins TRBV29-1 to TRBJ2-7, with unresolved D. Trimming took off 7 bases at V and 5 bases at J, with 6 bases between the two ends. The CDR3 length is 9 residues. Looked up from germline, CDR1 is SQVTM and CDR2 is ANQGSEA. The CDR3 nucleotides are TGCAGCGGTCTAGACGAGCAGTACTTC. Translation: CSGLDEQYF.

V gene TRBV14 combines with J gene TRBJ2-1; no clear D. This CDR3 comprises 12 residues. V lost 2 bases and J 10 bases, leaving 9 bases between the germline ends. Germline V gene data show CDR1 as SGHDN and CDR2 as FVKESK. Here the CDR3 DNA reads TGTGCCAGCAGCCAATTATTCTCGGAGCAGTTCTTC. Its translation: CASSQLFSEQFF. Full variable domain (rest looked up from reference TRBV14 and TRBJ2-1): EAGVTQFPSHSVIEKGQTVTLRCDPISGHDNLYWYRRVMGKEIKFLLHFVKESKQDESGMPNNRFLAERTGGTYSTLKVQPAELEDSGVYFCASSQLFSEQFFGPGTRLTVL.

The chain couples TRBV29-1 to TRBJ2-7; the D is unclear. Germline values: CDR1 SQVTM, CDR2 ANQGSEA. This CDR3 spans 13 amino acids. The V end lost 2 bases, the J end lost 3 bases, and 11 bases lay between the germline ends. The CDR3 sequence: CSVELSYNYEQYF. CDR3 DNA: TGCAGCGTTGAACTGAGTTATAACTACGAGCAGTACTTC.

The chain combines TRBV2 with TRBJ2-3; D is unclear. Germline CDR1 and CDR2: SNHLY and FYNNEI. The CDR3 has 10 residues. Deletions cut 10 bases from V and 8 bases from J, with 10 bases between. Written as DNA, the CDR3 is TGTGCCACGCTTCGTGGTACGCAGTATTTT. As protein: CATLRGTQYF.

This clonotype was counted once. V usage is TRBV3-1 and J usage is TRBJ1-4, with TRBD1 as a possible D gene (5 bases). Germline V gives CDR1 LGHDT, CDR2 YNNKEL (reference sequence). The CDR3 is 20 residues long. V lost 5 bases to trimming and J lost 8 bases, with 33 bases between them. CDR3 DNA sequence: TGTGCCAGCAGCACTCTTGGTAGGGACGTGGCGTTAATTGAGGGAGAAAAACTGTTTTTT. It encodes CASSTLGRDVALIEGEKLFF. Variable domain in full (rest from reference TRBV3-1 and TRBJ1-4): DTAVSQTPKYLVTQMGNDKSIKCEQNLGHDTMYWYKQDSKKFLKIMFSYNNKELIINETVPNRFSPKSPDKAHLNLHINSLELGDSAVYFCASSTLGRDVALIEGEKLFFGSGTQLSVL.

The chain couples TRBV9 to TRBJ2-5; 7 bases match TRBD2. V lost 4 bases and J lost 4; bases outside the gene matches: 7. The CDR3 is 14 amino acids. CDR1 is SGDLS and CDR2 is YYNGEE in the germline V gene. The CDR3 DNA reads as TGTGCCAGCAGCATCTTCGGGGGGTCAGAGACCCAGTACTTC. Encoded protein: CASSIFGGSETQYF.

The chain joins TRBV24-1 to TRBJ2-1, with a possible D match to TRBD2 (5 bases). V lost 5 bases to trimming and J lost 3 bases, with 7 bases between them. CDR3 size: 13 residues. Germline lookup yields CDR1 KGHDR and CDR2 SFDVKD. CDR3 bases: TGTGCCACCAGTGGGAGGTTCTACAATGAGCAGTTCTTC. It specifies CATSGRFYNEQFF.

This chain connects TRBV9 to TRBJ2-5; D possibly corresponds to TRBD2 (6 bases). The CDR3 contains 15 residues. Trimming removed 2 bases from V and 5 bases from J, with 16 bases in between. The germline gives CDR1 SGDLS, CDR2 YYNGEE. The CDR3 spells CASSVGTVGGETQYF. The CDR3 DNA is TGTGCCAGCAGCGTCGGGACTGTAGGCGGGGAGACCCAGTACTTC.

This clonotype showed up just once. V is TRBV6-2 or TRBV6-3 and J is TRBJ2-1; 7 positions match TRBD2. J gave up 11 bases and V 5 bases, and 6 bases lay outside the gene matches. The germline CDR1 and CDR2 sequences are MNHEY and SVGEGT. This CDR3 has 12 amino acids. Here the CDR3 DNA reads TGTGCCAGCAGTCGCGGACTAGTTCAGCAGTTCTTC. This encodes CASSRGLVQQFF.

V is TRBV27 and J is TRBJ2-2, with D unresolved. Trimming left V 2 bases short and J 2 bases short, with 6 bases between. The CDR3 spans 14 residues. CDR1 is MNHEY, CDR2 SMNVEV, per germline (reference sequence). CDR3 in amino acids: CASSLQANTGELFF. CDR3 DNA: TGTGCCAGCAGTTTACAGGCTAACACCGGGGAGCTGTTTTTT.

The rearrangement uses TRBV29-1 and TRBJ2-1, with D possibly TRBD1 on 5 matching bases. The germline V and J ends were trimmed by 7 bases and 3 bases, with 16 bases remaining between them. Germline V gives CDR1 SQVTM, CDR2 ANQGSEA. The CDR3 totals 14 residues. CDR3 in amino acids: CSALTAYNYNEQFF. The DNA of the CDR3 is TGCAGCGCCCTGACAGCGTACAACTACAATGAGCAGTTCTTC.

The CDR3 bases are TGTGCCAGCAGTCCCTGGGGGGCGGCCAACACTGAAGCTTTCTTT. Translating gives CASSPWGAANTEAFF. This chain uses TRBV27 with TRBJ1-1, with a weak D call TRBD1 (6 bases). The V and J ends lost 5 bases and 2 bases respectively, with 15 bases between them. Per germline, CDR1 MNHEY and CDR2 SMNVEV (reference sequence). This CDR3 has 15 amino acids.